This T cell receptor beta chain was observed in a study of T cell clonality in common variable immunodeficiency (dated by TCRdb to 2015 to 2017). General conclusions and limits of the study: Fewer TCRbeta clones were shared among CVID subjects than among healthy controls (p < 0.0001). Although equal DNA input was used, an average of about 81,820 unique sequences per sample was obtained for controls, compared with about 31,547 for CVID samples. Reportedly, TCRbeta sequences from CVID had fewer deletions and N-nucleotide insertions, and highly modified clones with 13 or more V deletions were absent from CVID. Compared with healthy controls, CVID subjects showed increased TCRbeta clonality (t-test p = 0.018), a feature most characteristic of about a third of subjects. According to the authors, figuring out what caused the increased clonality in CVID would require sequencing the repertoires of T cell subpopulations. Correlations of repertoire features with clinical complications were constrained by heterogeneity among patients within the CVID cohort.

Both CVID patients and healthy controls were predominantly of Caucasian heritage. Heparinized peripheral whole blood samples of 5 to 8 ml were collected from each donor. Genomic DNA from adults with common variable immune deficiency (CVID) and from healthy adult controls was used for sequencing of TCRbeta CDR3 repertoires. The control group was made up of approximately 22 healthy adult volunteers (about ten male and around twelve female) whose ages ranged from about 20 to 66 years, with a mean age of approximately 32. Diluted blood was subjected to density centrifugation over Hypaque 1077 or Ficoll-Paque for isolation of peripheral blood mononuclear cells. Unsorted mononuclear cells served as the source of genomic DNA, which was extracted either by Qiagen column purification or by a centrifugation-based method. This clone was seen at least ten times. Its antigen is unknown. Equivalent amounts of genomic DNA from CVID and control samples were used as sequencing input. For every sample, a 60 bp segment covering the rearranged TCRbeta CDR3 region was amplified and then sequenced. The immunoSEQ assay, a bias-corrected multiplex PCR with high-throughput sequencing, was employed for TCRbeta amplification. As for the original processing: Every unique nucleotide sequence counted as a clone and was annotated with V, D and J genes, copy number and frequency. Sequences were labeled productive if in frame, and non-productive if out of frame or containing stop codons. As previously described, clonality was computed from Shannon's entropy. The predicted amino acid sequences of productive clones were used to derive mean CDR3 Kyte-Doolittle hydropathy. Scaled V gene usage was hierarchically clustered using Manhattan distance and complete linkage with the R hclust function. Clone sharing by CDR3 amino acid sequence was assessed by resampling 12 repertoires per group over 100 rounds. The repertoires were searched for approximately 73 published EBV-specific and roughly 230 published CMV-specific TCRbeta sequences. A couple of CVID samples yielding fewer than 10,000 sequences were excluded from analysis, leaving approximately 40 CVID repertoires. As stored in TCRdb, this immuneACCESS dataset retains in-frame rearrangements with V and J assigned. A fraction of the clones does not appear; measured against another copy, unresolved V genes explain less than half of the discrepancy, and the remainder lacks a known reason. That table furnishes V, J and clone size, whereas the DNA furnished D and trimming. The table for this sample lists 30,000 to 40,000 clones, none of them counted only once. The ten biggest clones cover approximately 9.4% of the sample.

Sequenced input: peripheral blood mononuclear cells. The clonotype comes from a person between 18 and 75 years old in good health.

CDR3 bases read: TGCGCCAGCAGCCTCGACAGGGGAGGCGGGGAG. This gives the protein CASSLDRGGGE. The whole CDR3 sequence reads CASSLDRGGGELFF. The chain is made from TRBV5-1 and TRBJ2-2, and 8 junctional nucleotides match TRBD1. The CDR3 goes on 3 residues after the read ends, and that part is filled in from the germline J gene. Germline trimming: 4 bases from V, 7 bases from J; junction bases outside gene matches: 6. CDR3 length: 14 amino acids, cysteine to phenylalanine. The DNA has 33 bases, all within the CDR3, and is read from base 1. CDR1 and CDR2 were assigned from the germline V gene as SGHRS and YFSETQ.